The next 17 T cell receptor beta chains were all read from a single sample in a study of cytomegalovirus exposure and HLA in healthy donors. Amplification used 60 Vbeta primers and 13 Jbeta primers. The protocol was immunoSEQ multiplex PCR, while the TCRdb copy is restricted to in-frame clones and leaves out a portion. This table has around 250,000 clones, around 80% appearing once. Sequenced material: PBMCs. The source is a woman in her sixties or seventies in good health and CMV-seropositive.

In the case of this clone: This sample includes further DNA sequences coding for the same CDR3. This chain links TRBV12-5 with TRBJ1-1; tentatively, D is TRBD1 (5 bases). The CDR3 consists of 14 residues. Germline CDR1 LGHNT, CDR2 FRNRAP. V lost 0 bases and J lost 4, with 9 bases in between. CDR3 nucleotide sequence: TGTGCTAGTGGTTTGGTCCAGGGTACCACTGAAGCTTTCTTT. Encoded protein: CASGLVQGTTEAFF.

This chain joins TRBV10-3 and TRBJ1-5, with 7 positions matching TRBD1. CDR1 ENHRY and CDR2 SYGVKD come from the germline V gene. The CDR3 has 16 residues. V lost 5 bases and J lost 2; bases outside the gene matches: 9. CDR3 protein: CAISTGVGFGNQPQHF. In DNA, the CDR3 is TGTGCCATCAGTACAGGGGTGGGGTTCGGCAATCAGCCCCAGCATTTT.

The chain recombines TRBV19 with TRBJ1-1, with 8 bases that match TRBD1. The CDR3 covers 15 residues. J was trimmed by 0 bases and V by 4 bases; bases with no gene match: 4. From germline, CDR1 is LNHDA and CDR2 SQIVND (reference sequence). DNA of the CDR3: TGTGCCAGTAGTAAGACAGGGGTGATGAACACTGAAGCTTTCTTT. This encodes CASSKTGVMNTEAFF.

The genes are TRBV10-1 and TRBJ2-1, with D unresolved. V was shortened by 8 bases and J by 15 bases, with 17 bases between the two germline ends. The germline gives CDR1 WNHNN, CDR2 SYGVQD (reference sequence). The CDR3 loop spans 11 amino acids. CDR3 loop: CASQATSRRFF. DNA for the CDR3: TGCGCCAGCCAGGCTACGTCCAGGCGGTTCTTC.

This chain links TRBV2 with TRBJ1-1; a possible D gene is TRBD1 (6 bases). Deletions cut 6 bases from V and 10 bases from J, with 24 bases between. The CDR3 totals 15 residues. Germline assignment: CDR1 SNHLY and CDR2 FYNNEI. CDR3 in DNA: TGTGCCAGCAGGGACCCGGCCAGGGGACGCGGGGGAGCTTTCTTT. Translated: CASRDPARGRGGAFF.

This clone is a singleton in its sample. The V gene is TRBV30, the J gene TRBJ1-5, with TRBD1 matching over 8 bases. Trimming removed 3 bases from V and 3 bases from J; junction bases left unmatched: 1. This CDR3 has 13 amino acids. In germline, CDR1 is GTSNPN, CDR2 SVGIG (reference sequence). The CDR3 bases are TGTGCCTGGAGGGACAGGGACAATCAGCCCCAGCATTTT. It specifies CAWRDRDNQPQHF.

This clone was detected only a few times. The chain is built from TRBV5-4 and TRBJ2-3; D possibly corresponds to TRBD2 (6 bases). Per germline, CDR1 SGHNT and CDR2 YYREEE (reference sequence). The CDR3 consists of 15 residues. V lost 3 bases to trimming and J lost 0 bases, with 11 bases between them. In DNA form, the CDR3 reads TGTGCCAGCAGCTCGCGGGGTCCCAGCACAGATACGCAGTATTTT. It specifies CASSSRGPSTDTQYF.

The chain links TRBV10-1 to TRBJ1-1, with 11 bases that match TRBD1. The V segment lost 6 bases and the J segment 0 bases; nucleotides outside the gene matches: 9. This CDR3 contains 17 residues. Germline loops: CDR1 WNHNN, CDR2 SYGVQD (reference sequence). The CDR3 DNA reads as TGCGCCAGCAGGGACATAGGGACAGGGGGGATGAACACTGAAGCTTTCTTT. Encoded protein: CASRDIGTGGMNTEAFF.

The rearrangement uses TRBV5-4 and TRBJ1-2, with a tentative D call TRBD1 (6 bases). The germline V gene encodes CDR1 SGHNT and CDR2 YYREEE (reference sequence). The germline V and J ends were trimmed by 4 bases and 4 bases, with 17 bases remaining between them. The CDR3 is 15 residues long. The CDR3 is CASSPGGGVGYGYTF. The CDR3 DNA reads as TGTGCCAGCAGCCCCGGGGGGGGCGTTGGCTATGGCTACACCTTC.

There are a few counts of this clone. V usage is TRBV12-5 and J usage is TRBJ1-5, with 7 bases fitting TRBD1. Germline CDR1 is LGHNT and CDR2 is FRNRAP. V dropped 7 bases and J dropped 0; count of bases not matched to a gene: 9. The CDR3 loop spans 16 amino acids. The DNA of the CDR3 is TGTGCTAGTGCCAGGACAGGCGCGGATAGCAATCAGCCCCAGCATTTT. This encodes CASARTGADSNQPQHF.

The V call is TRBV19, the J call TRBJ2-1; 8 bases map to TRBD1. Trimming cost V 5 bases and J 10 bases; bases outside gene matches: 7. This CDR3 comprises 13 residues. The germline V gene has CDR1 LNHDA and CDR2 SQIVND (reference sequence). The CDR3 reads CASSLRTGWEQFF. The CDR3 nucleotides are TGTGCCAGTAGTCTAAGGACAGGGTGGGAGCAGTTCTTC.

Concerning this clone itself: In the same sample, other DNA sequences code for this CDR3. The DNA for the CDR3 is TGTGCCAGCAGTCCCCCGGGGGGATACGAGCAGTACTTC. Encoded protein: CASSPPGGYEQYF. This chain joins TRBV6-5 and TRBJ2-7, with 7 bases lining up with TRBD2. V trimming: 5 bases; J trimming: 4 bases; junction bases outside the gene matches: 5. CDR1 and CDR2 (germline): MNHEY, SVGAGI. CDR3 length: 13 amino acids.

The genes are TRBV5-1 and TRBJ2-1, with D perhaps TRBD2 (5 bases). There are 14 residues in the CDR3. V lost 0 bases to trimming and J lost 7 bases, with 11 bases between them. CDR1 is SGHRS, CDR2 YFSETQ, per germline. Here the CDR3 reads CASSLGEGGNEQFF. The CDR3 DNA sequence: TGCGCCAGCAGCTTGGGAGAGGGTGGGAATGAGCAGTTCTTC. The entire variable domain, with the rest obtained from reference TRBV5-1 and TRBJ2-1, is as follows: KAGVTQTPRYLIKTRGQQVTLSCSPISGHRSVSWYQQTPGQGLQFLFEYFSETQRNKGNFPGRFSGRQFSNSRSEMNVSTLELGDSALYLCASSLGEGGNEQFFGPGTRLTVL.

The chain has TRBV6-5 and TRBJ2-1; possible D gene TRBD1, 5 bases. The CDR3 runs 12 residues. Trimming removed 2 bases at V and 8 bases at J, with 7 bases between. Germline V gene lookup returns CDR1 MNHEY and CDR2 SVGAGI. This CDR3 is CASSYKGHEQFF. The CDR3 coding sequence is TGTGCCAGCAGTTACAAGGGGCATGAGCAGTTCTTC.

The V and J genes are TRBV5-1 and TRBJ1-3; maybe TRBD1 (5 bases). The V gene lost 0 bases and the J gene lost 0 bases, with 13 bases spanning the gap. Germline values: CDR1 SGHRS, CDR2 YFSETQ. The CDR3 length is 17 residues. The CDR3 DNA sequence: TGCGCCAGCAGCTTGGACCCGGGCAGGGTCTCTGGAAACACCATATATTTT. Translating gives CASSLDPGRVSGNTIYF.

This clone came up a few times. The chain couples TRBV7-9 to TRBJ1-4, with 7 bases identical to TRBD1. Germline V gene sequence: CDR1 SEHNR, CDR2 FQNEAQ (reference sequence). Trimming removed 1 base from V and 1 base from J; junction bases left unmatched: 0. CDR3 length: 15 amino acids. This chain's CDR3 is CASSLDRGTNEKLFF. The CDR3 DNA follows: TGTGCCAGCAGCTTAGACAGGGGAACTAATGAAAAACTGTTTTTT.

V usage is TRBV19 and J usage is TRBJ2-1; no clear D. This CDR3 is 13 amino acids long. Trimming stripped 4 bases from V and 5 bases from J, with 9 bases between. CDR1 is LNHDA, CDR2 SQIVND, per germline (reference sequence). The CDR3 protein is CASSRLANNEQFF. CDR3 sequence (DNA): TGTGCCAGTAGTAGACTTGCAAACAATGAGCAGTTCTTC.